Listed here are 8 T cell receptor beta chains from one sample, sequenced in a study of T cell repertoires in cytomegalovirus infection. TCRdb ran MiXCR on the reads and lists one entry per CDR3 protein. The data contain approximately 76,000 distinct CDR3 sequences, around 3.5% of them singletons. The sequencing input was PBMCs. Receptor source: a human donor in good health (CMV status not recorded). Some clones in this sample may be carry-over from other donors' samples.

In this sample, this clonotype turned up many times. This chain connects TRBV27 to TRBJ1-2; maybe TRBD1 (5 bases). Germline V CDR1 and CDR2: MNHEY, SMNVEV (reference sequence). The CDR3 consists of 12 residues. Trimming pared 2 bases from V and 10 bases from J, leaving 11 bases between. The CDR3 here is CASSLIGGTYTF. The CDR3 region has the DNA TGTGCCAGCAGTTTAATCGGGGGTACCTACACCTTC.

The table lists this clonotype with many counts. The genes are TRBV24-1 and TRBJ2-5, with D maybe TRBD1 (6 bases). This CDR3 region has 15 residues. Per the germline V gene, CDR1 is KGHDR and CDR2 is SFDVKD. V was pared by 10 bases and J by 5 bases, with 22 bases between. This chain's CDR3 is CATGDRDTRKETQYF. The CDR3 DNA follows: TGTGCCACTGGAGACCGGGACACCAGGAAGGAGACCCAGTACTTC.

At least ten counts were recorded for this clonotype. This chain links TRBV20-1 with TRBJ1-1; no clear D. CDR3 size: 15 residues. V was pared by 3 bases and J by 4 bases, with 18 bases between. Germline V gene lookup returns CDR1 DFQATT and CDR2 SNEGSKA (reference sequence). The CDR3 protein is CSARSSKEFGTEAFF. The CDR3 coding sequence is TGCAGTGCTAGGAGTAGTAAGGAATTCGGCACTGAAGCTTTCTTT.

Ten or more counts support this clonotype. The chain carries TRBV7-8 and TRBJ1-3; D remains ambiguous. V lost 1 base to trimming and J lost 3 bases, with 13 bases between them. Per germline, CDR1 SGHVS and CDR2 FQNEAQ. This CDR3 contains 16 residues. The CDR3 DNA sequence: TGTGCCAGCAGCTTAGGCGGCGGTAGAGATGGAAACACCATATATTTT. Translation: CASSLGGGRDGNTIYF.

There are many counts of this clonotype. The V call is TRBV7-2, the J call TRBJ1-2; possible D gene TRBD1, 5 bases. The germline gives CDR1 SGHTA, CDR2 FQGNSA. The CDR3 extends over 17 amino acids. With 0 bases removed from V and 2 bases from J, the gap between germline ends came to 16 bases. CDR3 sequence reads: CASSLARGWGWNYGYTF. Written as DNA, the CDR3 is TGTGCCAGCAGCTTAGCCCGGGGGTGGGGCTGGAACTATGGCTACACCTTC.

In this sample, this clonotype turned up many times. The V and J genes are TRBV7-2 and TRBJ1-5, with no clear D. There are 13 residues in the CDR3. Germline V gives CDR1 SGHTA, CDR2 FQGNSA. V was pared by 2 bases and J by 10 bases, with 12 bases between. CDR3: CASSLMSESPQHF. The CDR3 region has the DNA TGTGCCAGCAGCTTAATGTCGGAGTCACCCCAGCATTTT. Full variable domain (missing parts from reference TRBV7-2 and TRBJ1-5): GAGVSQSPSNKVTEKGKDVELRCDPISGHTALYWYRQSLGQGLEFLIYFQGNSAPDKSGLPSDRFSAERTGGSVSTLTIQRTQQEDSAVYLCASSLMSESPQHFGDGTRLSIL.

This clonotype was seen repeatedly, ten times or more. The chain recombines TRBV7-2 with TRBJ2-5; D is ambiguous. V shed 4 bases and J shed 5 bases, with 14 bases lying between them. Germline V gives CDR1 SGHTA, CDR2 FQGNSA. This CDR3 is built from 14 residues. CDR3 DNA: TGTGCCAGCAGCTGGAGAAGGTTTGGGGAGACCCAGTACTTC. This translates into CASSWRRFGETQYF. The full variable domain, in which reference TRBV7-2 and TRBJ2-5 provide the parts outside the CDR3, is GAGVSQSPSNKVTEKGKDVELRCDPISGHTALYWYRQSLGQGLEFLIYFQGNSAPDKSGLPSDRFSAERTGGSVSTLTIQRTQQEDSAVYLCASSWRRFGETQYFGPGTRLLVL.

A few counts support this clonotype. The chain uses TRBV24-1 and TRBJ2-3; 9 positions match TRBD1. The CDR3 is made up of 16 amino acids. Germline CDR1 reads KGHDR; CDR2 reads SFDVKD. J gave up 2 bases and V 7 bases, and 9 bases lay outside the gene matches. The CDR3, as DNA: TGTGCCACCAGCGCCCGGGACAGGGACCCCACAGATACGCAGTATTTT. The encoded protein is CATSARDRDPTDTQYF.